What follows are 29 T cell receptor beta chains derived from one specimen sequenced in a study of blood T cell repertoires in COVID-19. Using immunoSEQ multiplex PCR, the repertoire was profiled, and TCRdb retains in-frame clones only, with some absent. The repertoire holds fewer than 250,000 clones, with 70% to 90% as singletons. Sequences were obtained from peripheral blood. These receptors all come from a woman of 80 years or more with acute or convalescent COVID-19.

This CDR3 reads CASNFGLSNNEQFF. In nucleotides, the CDR3 is TGTGCCAGCAATTTTGGCCTCTCAAACAATGAGCAGTTCTTC. V and J are TRBV6-5 and TRBJ2-1, with unresolved D. V was shortened by 7 bases and J by 5 bases, with 15 bases between the two germline ends. Looked up from germline, CDR1 is MNHEY and CDR2 is SVGAGI. This CDR3 spans 14 amino acids.

The CDR3 reads CASSPRQGINEQYF. The DNA for the CDR3 is TGTGCCAGCAGCCCACGACAGGGAATCAACGAGCAGTACTTC. V usage is TRBV7-8 and J usage is TRBJ2-7; TRBD1 aligns across 7 bases. After removal of 5 bases from V and 5 bases from J, the junction contained 9 bases not matched to a gene. Germline V gives CDR1 SGHVS, CDR2 FQNEAQ. This CDR3 contains 14 residues.

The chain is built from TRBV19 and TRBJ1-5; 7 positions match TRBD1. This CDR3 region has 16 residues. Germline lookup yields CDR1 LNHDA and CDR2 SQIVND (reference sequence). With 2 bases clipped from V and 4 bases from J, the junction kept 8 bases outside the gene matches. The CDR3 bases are TGTGCCAGTAGTATAAGGTGGGACAGAGCAAATCAGCCCCAGCATTTT. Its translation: CASSIRWDRANQPQHF.

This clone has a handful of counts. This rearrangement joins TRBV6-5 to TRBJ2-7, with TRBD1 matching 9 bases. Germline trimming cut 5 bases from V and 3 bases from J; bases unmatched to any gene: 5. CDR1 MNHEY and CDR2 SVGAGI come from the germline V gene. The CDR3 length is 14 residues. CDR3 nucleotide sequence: TGTGCCAGCAGTACGGACAGGGGCTTCTACGAGCAGTACTTC. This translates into CASSTDRGFYEQYF.

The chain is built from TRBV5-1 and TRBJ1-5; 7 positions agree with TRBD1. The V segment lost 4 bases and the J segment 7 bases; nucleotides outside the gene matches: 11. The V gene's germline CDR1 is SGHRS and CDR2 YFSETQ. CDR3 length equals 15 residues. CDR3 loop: CASSLSPGTEQPQHF. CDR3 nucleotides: TGCGCCAGCAGCCTGTCCCCCGGGACAGAACAGCCCCAGCATTTT.

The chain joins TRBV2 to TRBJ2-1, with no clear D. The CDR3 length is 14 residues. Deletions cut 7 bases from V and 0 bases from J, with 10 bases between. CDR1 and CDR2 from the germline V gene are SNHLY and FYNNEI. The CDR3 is CASNGGSSYNEQFF. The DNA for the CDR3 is TGTGCCAGCAACGGCGGTAGCTCCTACAATGAGCAGTTCTTC.

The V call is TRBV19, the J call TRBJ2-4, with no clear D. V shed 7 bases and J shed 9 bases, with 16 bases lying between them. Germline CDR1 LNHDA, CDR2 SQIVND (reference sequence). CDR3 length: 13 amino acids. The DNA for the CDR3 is TGTGCCAGTAACGCAGGCCGCAATGGCATTCAGTACTTC. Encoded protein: CASNAGRNGIQYF.

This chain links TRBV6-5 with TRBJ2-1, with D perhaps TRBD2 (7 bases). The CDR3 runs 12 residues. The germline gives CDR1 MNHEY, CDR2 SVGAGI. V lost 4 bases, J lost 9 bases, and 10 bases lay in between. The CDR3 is CASSFRGGEQFF. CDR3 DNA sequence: TGTGCCAGCAGTTTTAGGGGGGGTGAGCAGTTCTTC.

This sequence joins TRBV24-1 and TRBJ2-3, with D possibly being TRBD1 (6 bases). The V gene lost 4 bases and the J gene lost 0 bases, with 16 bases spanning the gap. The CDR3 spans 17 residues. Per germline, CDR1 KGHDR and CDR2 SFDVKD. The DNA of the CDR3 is TGTGCCACCAGTGAGCCGGGACAACCCTGGAGCACAGATACGCAGTATTTT. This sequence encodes CATSEPGQPWSTDTQYF.

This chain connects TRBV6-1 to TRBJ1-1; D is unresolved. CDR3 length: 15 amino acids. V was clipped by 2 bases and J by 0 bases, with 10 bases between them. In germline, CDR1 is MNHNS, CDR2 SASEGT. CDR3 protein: CASSEHLRLNTEAFF. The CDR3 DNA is TGTGCCAGCAGTGAACATCTGAGATTGAACACTGAAGCTTTCTTT.

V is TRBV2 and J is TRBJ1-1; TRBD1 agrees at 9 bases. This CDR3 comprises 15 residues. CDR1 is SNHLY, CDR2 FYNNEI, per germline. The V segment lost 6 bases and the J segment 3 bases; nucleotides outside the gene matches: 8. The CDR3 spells CASSQTTGGDTEAFF. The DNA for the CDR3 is TGTGCCAGCAGCCAAACGACAGGGGGTGACACTGAAGCTTTCTTT.

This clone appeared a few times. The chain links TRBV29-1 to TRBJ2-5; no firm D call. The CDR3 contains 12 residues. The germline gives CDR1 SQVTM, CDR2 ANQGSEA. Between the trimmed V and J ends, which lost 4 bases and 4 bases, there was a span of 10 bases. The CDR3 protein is CSVGSRGETQYF. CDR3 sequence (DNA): TGCAGCGTTGGGTCGCGAGGAGAGACCCAGTACTTC. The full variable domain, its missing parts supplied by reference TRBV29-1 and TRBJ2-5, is SAVISQKPSRDICQRGTSLTIQCQVDSQVTMMFWYRQQPGQSLTLIATANQGSEATYESGFVIDKFPISRPNLTFSTLTVSNMSPEDSSIYLCSVGSRGETQYFGPGTRLLVL.

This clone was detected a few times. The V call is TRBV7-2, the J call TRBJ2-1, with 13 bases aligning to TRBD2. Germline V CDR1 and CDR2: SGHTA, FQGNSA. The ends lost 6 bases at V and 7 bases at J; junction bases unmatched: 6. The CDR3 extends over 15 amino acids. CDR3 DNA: TGTGCCAGCAGTCTTACTAGCGGGAGGGGGAATGAGCAGTTCTTC. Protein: CASSLTSGRGNEQFF.

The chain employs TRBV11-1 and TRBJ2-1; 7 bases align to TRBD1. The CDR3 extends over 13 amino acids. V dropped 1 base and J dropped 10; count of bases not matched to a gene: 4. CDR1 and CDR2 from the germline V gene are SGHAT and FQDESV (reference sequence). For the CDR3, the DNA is TGTGCCAGCAGCTTAGGGACAGGCGCCGAGCAGTTCTTC. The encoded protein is CASSLGTGAEQFF.

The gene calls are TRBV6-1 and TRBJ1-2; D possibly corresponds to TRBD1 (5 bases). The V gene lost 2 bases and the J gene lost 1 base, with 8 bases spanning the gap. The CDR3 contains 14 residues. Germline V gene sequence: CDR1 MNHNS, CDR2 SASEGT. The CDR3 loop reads CASSEIGVNYGYTF. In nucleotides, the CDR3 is TGTGCCAGCAGTGAAATAGGGGTTAACTATGGCTACACCTTC.

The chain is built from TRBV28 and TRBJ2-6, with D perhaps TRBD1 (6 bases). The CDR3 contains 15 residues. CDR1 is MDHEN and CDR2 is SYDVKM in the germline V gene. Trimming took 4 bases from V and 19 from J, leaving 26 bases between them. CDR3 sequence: CASSSTPGQALSATF. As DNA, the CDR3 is TGTGCCAGCAGTTCGACTCCGGGACAAGCACTCTCTGCAACTTTC. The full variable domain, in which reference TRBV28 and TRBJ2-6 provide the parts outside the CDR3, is DVKVTQSSRYLVKRTGEKVFLECVQDMDHENMFWYRQDPGLGLRLIYFSYDVKMKEKGDIPEGYSVSREKKERFSLILESASTNQTSMYLCASSSTPGQALSATFGAGSRLTVL.

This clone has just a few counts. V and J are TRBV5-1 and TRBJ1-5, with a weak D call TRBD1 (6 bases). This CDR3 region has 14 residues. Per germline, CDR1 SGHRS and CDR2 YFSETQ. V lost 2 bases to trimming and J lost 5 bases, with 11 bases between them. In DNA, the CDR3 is TGCGCCAGCAGCTTCACAGGGATGGATCAGCCCCAGCATTTT. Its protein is CASSFTGMDQPQHF.

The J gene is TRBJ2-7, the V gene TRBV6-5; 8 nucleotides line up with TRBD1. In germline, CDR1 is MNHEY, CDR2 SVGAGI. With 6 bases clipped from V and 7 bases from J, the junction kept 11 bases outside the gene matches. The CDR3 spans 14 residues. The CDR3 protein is CASRSGTGVREQYF. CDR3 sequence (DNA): TGTGCCAGCAGGTCCGGGACAGGCGTTCGGGAGCAGTACTTC.

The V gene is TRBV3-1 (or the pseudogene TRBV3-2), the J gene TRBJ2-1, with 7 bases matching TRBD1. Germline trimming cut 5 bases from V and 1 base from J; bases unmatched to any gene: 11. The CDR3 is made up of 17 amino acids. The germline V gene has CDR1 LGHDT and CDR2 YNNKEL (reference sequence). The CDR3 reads CASSGYVQGPSYNEQFF. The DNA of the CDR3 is TGTGCCAGCAGCGGATACGTACAGGGGCCATCCTACAATGAGCAGTTCTTC.

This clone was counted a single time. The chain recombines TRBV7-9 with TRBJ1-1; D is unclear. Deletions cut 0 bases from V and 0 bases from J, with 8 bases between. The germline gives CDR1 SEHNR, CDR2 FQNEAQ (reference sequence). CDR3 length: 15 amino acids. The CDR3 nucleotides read TGTGCCAGCAGCTTAGCGCTAGCGATGAACACTGAAGCTTTCTTT. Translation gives CASSLALAMNTEAFF.

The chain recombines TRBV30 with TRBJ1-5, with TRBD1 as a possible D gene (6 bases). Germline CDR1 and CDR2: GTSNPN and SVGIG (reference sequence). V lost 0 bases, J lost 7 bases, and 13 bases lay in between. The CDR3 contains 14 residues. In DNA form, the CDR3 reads TGTGCCTGGAGTGTAGGGGGGGCAGGGCAGCCCCAGCATTTT. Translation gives CAWSVGGAGQPQHF.

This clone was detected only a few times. CDR3 nucleotide sequence: TGTGCCAGCAGCCCCAGGTCGTCCGGGAGGGCTGAGCAGTTCTTC. Translation: CASSPRSSGRAEQFF. This chain uses TRBV3-1 (or the pseudogene TRBV3-2) with TRBJ2-1; TRBD2 agrees at 8 bases. Germline CDR1 and CDR2: LGHDT and YNNKEL (reference sequence). The CDR3 totals 15 residues. Unmatched junction bases numbered 11, after V lost 4 bases and J lost 9 bases.

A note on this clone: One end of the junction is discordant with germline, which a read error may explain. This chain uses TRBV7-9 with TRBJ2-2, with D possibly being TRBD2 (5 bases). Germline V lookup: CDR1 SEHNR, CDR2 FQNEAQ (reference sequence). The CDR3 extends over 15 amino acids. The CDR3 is CASSSDRPNTGELIF. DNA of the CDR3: TGTGCCAGCAGCTCGGATCGGCCGAACACCGGGGAGCTGATTTTT.

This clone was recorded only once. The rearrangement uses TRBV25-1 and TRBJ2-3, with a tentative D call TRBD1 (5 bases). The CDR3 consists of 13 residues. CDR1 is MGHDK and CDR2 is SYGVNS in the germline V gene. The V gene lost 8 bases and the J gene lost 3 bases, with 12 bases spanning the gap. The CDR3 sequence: CASGFQGTDTQYF. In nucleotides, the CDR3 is TGTGCCAGCGGGTTCCAGGGTACAGATACGCAGTATTTT. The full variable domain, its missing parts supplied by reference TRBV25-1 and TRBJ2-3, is EADIYQTPRYLVIGTGKKITLECSQTMGHDKMYWYQQDPGMELHLIHYSYGVNSTEKGDLSSESTVSRIRTEHFPLTLESARPSHTSQYLCASGFQGTDTQYFGPGTRLTVL.

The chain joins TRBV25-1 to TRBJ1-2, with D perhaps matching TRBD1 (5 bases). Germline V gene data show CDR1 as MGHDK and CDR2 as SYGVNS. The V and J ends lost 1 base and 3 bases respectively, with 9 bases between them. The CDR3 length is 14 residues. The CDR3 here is CASSESGGDYGYTF. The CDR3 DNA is TGTGCCAGCAGTGAATCCGGGGGTGACTATGGCTACACCTTC.

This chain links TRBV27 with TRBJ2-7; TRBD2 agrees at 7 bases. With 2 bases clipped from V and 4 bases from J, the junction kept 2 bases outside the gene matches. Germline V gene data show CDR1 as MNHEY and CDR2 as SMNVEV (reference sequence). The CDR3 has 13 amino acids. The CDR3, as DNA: TGTGCCAGCAGTTTACGCGGGAGTTACGAGCAGTACTTC. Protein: CASSLRGSYEQYF.

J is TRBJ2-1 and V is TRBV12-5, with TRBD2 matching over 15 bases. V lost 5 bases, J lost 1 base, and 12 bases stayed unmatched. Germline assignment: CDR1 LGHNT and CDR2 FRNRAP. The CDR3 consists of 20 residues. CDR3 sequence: CASGPSPGLAGGGSYNEQFF. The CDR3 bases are TGTGCTAGTGGTCCATCCCCGGGACTAGCGGGAGGAGGGTCCTACAATGAGCAGTTCTTC.

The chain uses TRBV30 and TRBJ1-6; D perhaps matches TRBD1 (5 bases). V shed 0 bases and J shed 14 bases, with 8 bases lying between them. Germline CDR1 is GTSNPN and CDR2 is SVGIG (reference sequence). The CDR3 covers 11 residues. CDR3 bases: TGTGCCTGGAGTGTAGAAGGGGCCCTCCACTTT. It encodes CAWSVEGALHF.

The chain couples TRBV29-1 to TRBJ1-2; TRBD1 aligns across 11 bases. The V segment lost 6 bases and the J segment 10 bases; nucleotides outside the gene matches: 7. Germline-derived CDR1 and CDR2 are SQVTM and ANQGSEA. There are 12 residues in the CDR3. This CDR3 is CSVIGQGAVYTF. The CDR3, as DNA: TGCAGCGTGATTGGACAGGGGGCTGTCTACACCTTC.